A single T cell receptor beta chain is shown here with its context. Its antigen is not identified. The sample originates from a study of cytomegalovirus exposure and HLA in healthy donors. Findings and caveats of the study: V- and J-gene trimming in TCR beta was tied to a missense DCLRE1C variant by an analysis performed later.

Germline V gene lookup returns CDR1 SGHRS and CDR2 YFSETQ. Trimming stripped 0 bases from V and 3 bases from J, with 12 bases between. The CDR3 covers 15 residues. The PCR ran on 60 Vbeta and 13 Jbeta primers. Libraries were prepared by immunoSEQ multiplex PCR; TCRdb keeps only in-frame clonotypes and omits some of them. Of some 150,000 clones in the sample, roughly 80% are singletons; the top ten hold 6% to 9%. At the time of sampling, donors were nominally healthy, though unrecorded immune exposures were likely. The specimen was PBMCs. This clonotype was obtained from a woman between 25 and 40 years old in good health and CMV-seropositive. This rearrangement joins TRBV5-1 to TRBJ1-2; tentatively, D is TRBD1 (6 bases). As DNA, the CDR3 is TGCGCCAGCAGCTTGGGGCAGGGGACCCACTATGGCTACACCTTC. This codes for CASSLGQGTHYGYTF.